A selection of T cell receptor beta chains follows, all from one sample in a study of CD8+ T cells in alopecia areata. Sequencing used immunoSEQ multiplex PCR; TCRdb keeps in-frame clones, though not all of them. Among around 180,000 clones listed, approximately 61% were seen once. This specimen consisted of CD4+ T cells sorted from blood, obtained at week 24, from a patient treated with tofacitinib. These receptors were obtained from a human donor with alopecia areata. Each CDR3 is given without its conserved first and last residue.

TRBV7-2	TRBJ2-3	ASSSPGGRDTQY
TRBV29-1	TRBJ1-2	SAETGNYGYT
TRBV29-1	TRBJ2-7	SVGHGAKNEQY
TRBV9	TRBJ2-5	ASSRLAGGQETQY
TRBV15	TRBJ2-5	ATSRAGTDKETQY
TRBV2	TRBJ2-2	ASSDSGNRELF
TRBV11-2	TRBJ2-5	ASSLVALETQY
TRBV29-1	TRBJ2-3	SVLWRASGVLDTQY
TRBV4-3	TRBJ1-4	ASGDREKLF
TRBV25-1	TRBJ2-3	ASSELGTSGTDTQY
TRBV29-1	TRBJ2-6	SAESGANVLT
TRBV9	TRBJ2-1	ASSVGGPRGKPEQF
TRBV27	TRBJ1-1	ASIPRGGTEAF
TRBV14	TRBJ2-3	ASSQGPRNQY
TRBV6-1	TRBJ2-7	ASSKYEQY
TRBV29-1	TRBJ2-2	SVVGGGNTGELF
TRBV4-2	TRBJ2-7	ASSQDPAGGIYEQY